Many counts were recorded for the clone carrying this TCR beta chain. As yet, its antigen is unknown. This specimen belongs to a study of human T cells and chemical hapten exposure. Findings and caveats of the study: The number of TCRs over 1 in 1000 frequency stayed unchanged after DPC.

As to time point: healthy volunteer bleed at 2 weeks. Unfractionated whole blood was the source from which total RNA was extracted. V lost 3 bases and J lost 1; bases outside the gene matches: 7. The CDR3 sequence is 16 residues long. The germline CDR1 and CDR2 sequences are LGHDT and YNNKEL (reference sequence). Original processing methods: TCR counts had a median of 95,638 per sample and spanned about 23,224 to 690,600. One entry per CDR3 protein, called by TCRdb with MiXCR from the RACE reads. The authors' filters were not applied to this entry. The sample comprises 130,000 or so distinct CDR3 sequences, about 9% of which are singletons, and approximately 1.6% rests with the top ten.

Input material: whole blood. The receptor comes from a male donor in good health. Some clones in this sample may be carry-over from other donors' samples. This rearrangement joins TRBV3-1 to TRBJ2-5; 8 bases fit TRBD1. The CDR3 spells CASSHADRGIQETQYF. DNA for the CDR3: TGTGCCAGCAGCCATGCTGACAGGGGTATCCAAGAGACCCAGTACTTC.